Listed below are T cell receptor beta chains from one sample, sequenced in a study of T cell changes during pregnancy in multiple sclerosis. Assay used: immunoSEQ multiplex PCR; TCRdb lists only in-frame clones, some missing. The sample includes about 97,000 clones, approximately 90% of them seen just once. Sequenced material: peripheral blood, taken in the second trimester of pregnancy. These receptors came from a female donor in good health, enrolled as a control in a pregnancy study. Both conserved end residues are part of each CDR3. The D gene is left open where the match is weak. Only some rows state a clone size, as once, few, many or a class for expanded clones.

CDR3aa	CDR3nt	abundance	v_gene	j_gene	d_gene
CASNPGPQGRNIQYF	TGTGCCAGCAACCCAGGGCCCCAGGGGCGGAACATTCAGTACTTC	-	TRBV25-1	TRBJ2-4	-
CASAAGTGTYEQYF	TGTGCCAGCGCGGCCGGGACAGGGACTTACGAGCAGTACTTC	-	TRBV6-6	TRBJ2-7	TRBD1
CASRAGGEQYF	TGCGCCAGCAGGGCCGGGGGGGAGCAGTACTTC	-	TRBV10-2	TRBJ2-7	TRBD2
CASSIRPGTVIPYEQYF	TGTGCCAGCAGCATTCGGCCCGGGACAGTAATTCCCTACGAGCAGTACTTC	-	TRBV11-1	TRBJ2-7	TRBD1
CASSPRAGLRTDTQYF	TGTGCCAGCAGCCCCCGGGCGGGGTTGCGCACAGATACGCAGTATTTT	-	TRBV13	TRBJ2-3	-
CASAGGTGGNQPQHF	TGTGCCAGTGCCGGGGGGACGGGGGGCAATCAGCCCCAGCATTTT	-	TRBV19	TRBJ1-5	-
CASSPAGLTYNEQFF	TGTGCCAGCAGCCCAGCGGGGCTAACCTACAATGAGCAGTTCTTC	-	TRBV6-4	TRBJ2-1	TRBD2
CASSRDREFNQPQHF	TGTGCCAGTAGTAGGGACAGAGAATTCAATCAGCCCCAGCATTTT	-	TRBV19	TRBJ1-5	TRBD1
CASSFEQGPNEQFF	TGCGCCAGCAGCTTCGAGCAGGGGCCCAATGAGCAGTTCTTC	-	TRBV5-1	TRBJ2-1	-
CASSSRLGSGNTIYF	TGTGCCAGCAGCTCCAGGCTGGGCTCGGGAAACACCATATATTTT	-	TRBV5-4	TRBJ1-3	-
CASSTDRGRREQYF	TGTGCCAGCAGTACGGACAGGGGGAGGCGCGAGCAGTACTTC	-	TRBV6-5	TRBJ2-7	TRBD1
CASSDWTSGPTNEQFF	TGTGCCAGCAGTGACTGGACTAGCGGCCCTACGAATGAGCAGTTCTTC	-	TRBV25-1	TRBJ2-1	TRBD2
CASSGYPGQGYEQYF	TGTGCCAGCAGTGGTTATCCGGGACAGGGCTACGAGCAGTACTTC	-	TRBV25-1	TRBJ2-7	TRBD1
CASSGGQVVYEQYF	TGTGCCAGCAGCGGCGGACAGGTTGTCTACGAGCAGTACTTC	-	TRBV9	TRBJ2-7	TRBD1
CSATDRGSYEQYF	TGCAGCGCCACGGACAGGGGCTCCTACGAGCAGTACTTC	-	TRBV29-1	TRBJ2-7	TRBD1
CASSFLTGVGTF	TGTGCCAGCAGCTTTTTAACGGGAGTCGGCACCTTC	-	TRBV7-9	TRBJ1-2	-
CASSPAETNTGELFF	TGTGCCAGTAGTCCAGCGGAGACGAACACCGGGGAGCTGTTTTTT	few	TRBV19	TRBJ2-2	-
CASSLGLAGGNNEQFF	TGTGCCAGCAGCTTAGGGCTAGCGGGAGGGAACAATGAGCAGTTCTTC	-	TRBV7-6	TRBJ2-1	TRBD2
CASSSTGLGFWEQYF	TGTGCCAGCAGTTCTACAGGGTTAGGGTTCTGGGAGCAGTACTTC	-	TRBV28	TRBJ2-7	-
CASSSTSGVRRETQYF	TGTGCCAGCAGCTCGACTAGCGGGGTGCGACGGGAGACCCAGTACTTC	-	TRBV7-9	TRBJ2-5	TRBD2
CASSQELTGPNTGELFF	TGTGCCAGCAGCCAAGAGTTGACAGGGCCCAACACCGGGGAGCTGTTTTTT	-	TRBV14	TRBJ2-2	TRBD1
CASAQTGGSQPQHF	TGTGCTAGTGCCCAGACAGGGGGAAGTCAGCCCCAGCATTTT	-	TRBV12-5	TRBJ1-5	TRBD1
CASSLRWEANNYGYTF	TGCGCCAGCAGCCTCCGGTGGGAGGCAAATAACTATGGCTACACCTTC	once	TRBV5-1	TRBJ1-2	-
CASSERLVPSTGELFF	TGTGCCAGCAGTGAAAGATTAGTCCCAAGCACCGGGGAGCTGTTTTTT	-	TRBV2	TRBJ2-2	-
CASSPKAGLAGRGDTQYF	TGTGCCAGCAGTCCTAAGGCGGGGCTAGCGGGACGTGGGGATACGCAGTATTTT	once	TRBV25-1	TRBJ2-3	TRBD2
CASSRTSGIYEQYF	TGTGCCAGCAGTAGGACTAGCGGGATATACGAGCAGTACTTC	-	TRBV6-5	TRBJ2-7	TRBD2
CASSLFGFQAFF	TGTGCCAGCAGTTTATTTGGCTTCCAAGCTTTCTTT	once	TRBV28	TRBJ1-1	-
CASSLGGPSYNEQFF	TGTGCCAGCAGTTTGGGAGGACCCTCCTACAATGAGCAGTTCTTC	-	TRBV28	TRBJ2-1	-
CASSPSLPGSRYGYTF	TGTGCCAGCAGCCCCTCCCTGCCGGGGAGTCGCTATGGCTACACCTTC	-	TRBV27	TRBJ1-2	-
CASSPGLIANTGELFF	TGTGCCAGCAGCCCCGGACTTATTGCGAACACCGGGGAGCTGTTTTTT	-	TRBV14	TRBJ2-2	-